The clone carrying this T cell receptor beta chain was counted a few times. Its antigen remains unknown. The data were taken from a study of early T cells in non-severe SARS-CoV-2 infection. Study overall: The chains were unpaired, and the sequenced material was bulk RNA from unsorted whole blood.

Study observations and caveats: Matching results from VDJdb favored anti-spike CD8 responses, leaving private and CD4 specificities undetected.

Trimming left V 10 bases short and J 2 bases short, with 11 bases between. Germline V CDR1 and CDR2: SNHLY, FYNNEI. This CDR3 contains 12 residues. Each cDNA molecule carried a unique molecular identifier. MiXCR, applied by TCRdb to the 5' RACE reads, yields one record per CDR3 protein. Counted here are tens of thousands of distinct CDR3 sequences, approximately 12% occurring once; the ten biggest clones make up 4% to 4.5%. The source material was whole blood. This chain links TRBV2 with TRBJ1-2, with D uncertain. The sequence was collected from an adult who was a healthcare worker with PCR-confirmed SARS-CoV-2 infection or an uninfected control (not recorded which). CDR3 region: CANTGRNYGYTF. The CDR3 DNA sequence: TGTGCCAACACTGGACGGAACTATGGCTACACCTTC.